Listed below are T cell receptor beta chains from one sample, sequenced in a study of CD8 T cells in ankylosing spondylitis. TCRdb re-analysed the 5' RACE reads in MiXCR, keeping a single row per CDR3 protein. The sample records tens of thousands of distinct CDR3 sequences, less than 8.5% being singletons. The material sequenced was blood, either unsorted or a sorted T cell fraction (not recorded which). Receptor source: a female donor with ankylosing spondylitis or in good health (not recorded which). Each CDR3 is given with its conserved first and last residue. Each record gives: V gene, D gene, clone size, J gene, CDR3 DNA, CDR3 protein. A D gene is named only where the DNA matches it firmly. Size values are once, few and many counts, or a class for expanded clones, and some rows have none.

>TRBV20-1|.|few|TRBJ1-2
TGCAGTGCTGACGCTGGGGACGTCCAGGGAGTTGGCTACACCTTC
CSADAGDVQGVGYTF
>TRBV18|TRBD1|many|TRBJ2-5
TGTGCCAGCTCACTTACCCAGGGGGAAGAGACCCAGTACTTC
CASSLTQGEETQYF
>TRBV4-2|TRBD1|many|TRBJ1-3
TGTGCCAGCAGCCGTGTCGGGACAGGAGGTGGAAACACCATATATTTT
CASSRVGTGGGNTIYF
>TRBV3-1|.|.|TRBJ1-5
TGTGCCAGCAGCCCTCGCGGGAGCAATCAGCCCCAGCATTTT
CASSPRGSNQPQHF
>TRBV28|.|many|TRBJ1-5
TGTGCCAGTACCTGGGGGAATCAGCCCCAGCATTTT
CASTWGNQPQHF
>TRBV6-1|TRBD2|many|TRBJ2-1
TGTGCCAGCAATCTTAGCGGGGGGGCCGGCAATGAGCAGTTCTTC
CASNLSGGAGNEQFF
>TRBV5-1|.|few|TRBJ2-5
TGCGCCAGCAGCTCCCAGGGGTTGGGAGAGACCCAGTACTTC
CASSSQGLGETQYF
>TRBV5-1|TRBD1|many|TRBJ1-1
TGCGCCAGCAGCCGACAGGGAGACACTGAAGCTTTCTTT
CASSRQGDTEAFF
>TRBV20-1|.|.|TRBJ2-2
TGCAGTGCTAGTCCAACGGGACGCTCGAACACCGGGGAGCTGTTTTTT
CSASPTGRSNTGELFF
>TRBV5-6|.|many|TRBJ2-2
TGTGCCAGCAGCTTAATGGGGCGGGGTGGCACCGGGGAGCTGTTTTTT
CASSLMGRGGTGELFF
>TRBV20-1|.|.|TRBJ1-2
TGCAGTACGACCGGGTGGACTAACTATGGCTACACCTTC
CSTTGWTNYGYTF
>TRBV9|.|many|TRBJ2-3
TGTGCCAGCAGCGTAGCTACTTACACAGATACGCAGTATTTT
CASSVATYTDTQYF
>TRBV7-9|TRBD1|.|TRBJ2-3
TGTGCCAGCAGCTTAGGGACAGGGGGAGATACGCAGTATTTT
CASSLGTGGDTQYF
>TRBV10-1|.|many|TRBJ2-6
TGCGCCAGCAGTGAAACGGGGCTCTCCAACGTCCTGACTTTC
CASSETGLSNVLTF
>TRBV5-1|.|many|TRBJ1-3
TGCGCCAGCAGCTTGGGGACCCCCCTTGGAAACACCATATATTTT
CASSLGTPLGNTIYF
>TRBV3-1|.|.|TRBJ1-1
TGTGCCAGCAGCCAAGATCTGGGAGGAGGGACTGAAGCTTTCTTT
CASSQDLGGGTEAFF
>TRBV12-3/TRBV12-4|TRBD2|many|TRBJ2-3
TGTGCCAGCAGTTTAGGCGGGGGGGTCACAGATACGCAGTATTTT
CASSLGGGVTDTQYF
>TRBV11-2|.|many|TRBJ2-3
TGTGCCAGCAGCTTCGAGGGGGTGCGTACGCAGTATTTT
CASSFEGVRTQYF
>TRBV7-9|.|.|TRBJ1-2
TGTGCCAGCAGCTCAGAGAGTCCGAACTATGGCTACACCTTC
CASSSESPNYGYTF
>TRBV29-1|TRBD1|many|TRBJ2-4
TGCAGCGTTGGGACAGGCAGTCCTCTTCTAGCCAAAAACATTCAGTACTTC
CSVGTGSPLLAKNIQYF
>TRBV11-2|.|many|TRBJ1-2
TGTGCCAGCAGCCCCCGACGGGACTTCTTCTATGGCTACACCTTC
CASSPRRDFFYGYTF
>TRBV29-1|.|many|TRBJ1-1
TGCAGCGTTGCCAGACAGGAGAGGAACACTGAAGCTTTCTTT
CSVARQERNTEAFF
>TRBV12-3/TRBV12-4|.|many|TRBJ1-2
TGTGCCAGCAGCCCTGGGACGGCGGGGTCATATGGCTACACCTTC
CASSPGTAGSYGYTF
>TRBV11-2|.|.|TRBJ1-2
TGTGCCAGCAGCTTAGCCGTTGTGGGAAGCTATGGCTACACCTTC
CASSLAVVGSYGYTF
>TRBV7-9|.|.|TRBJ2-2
TGTGCCAGCAGCTTAATCTTGAGAACCGGGGAGCTGTTTTTT
CASSLILRTGELFF
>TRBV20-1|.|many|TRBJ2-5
TGCAGTGCTAGGGGCTCCGGTTTTCAGACCCAGTACTTC
CSARGSGFQTQYF
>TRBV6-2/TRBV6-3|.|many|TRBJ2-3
TGTGCCAGCAGTTATCACAGCTCTGGTCGCACAGATACGCAGTATTTT
CASSYHSSGRTDTQYF
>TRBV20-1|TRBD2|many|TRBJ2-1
TGCAGCGGGGGGACCTACAATGAGCAGTTCTTC
CSGGTYNEQFF
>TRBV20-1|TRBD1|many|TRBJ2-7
TGCAGTGCTAGAGATATCGGACAGGGGAAAGGCGAGCAGTACTTC
CSARDIGQGKGEQYF
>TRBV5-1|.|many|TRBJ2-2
TGCGCCAGCACCAGGAGGGGGCTAGCGCGCACCGGGGAGCTGTTTTTT
CASTRRGLARTGELFF
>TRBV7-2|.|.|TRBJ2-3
TGTGCCAGCAGCGGCCACAAGGGAGATACGCAGTATTTT
CASSGHKGDTQYF
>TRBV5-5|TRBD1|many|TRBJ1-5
TGTGCCAGCAGCATCGGAGACAGGGTCAGTCAGCCCCAGCATTTT
CASSIGDRVSQPQHF
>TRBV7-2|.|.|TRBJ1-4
TGTGCCAGCAGCCGGACTCCGGGACACTCAGGGGAAAAACTGTTTTTT
CASSRTPGHSGEKLFF
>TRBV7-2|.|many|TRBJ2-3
TGTGCCAGCAGCTCCCAGGGTACAGATACGCAGTATTTT
CASSSQGTDTQYF
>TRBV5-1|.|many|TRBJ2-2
TGCGCCAGCAGCTTGAGGCCAGGGCGTACCGGGGAGCTGTTTTTT
CASSLRPGRTGELFF
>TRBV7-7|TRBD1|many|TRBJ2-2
TGTGCTAGCAGCCTCCGACAGGGGGTGAACACCGGGGAGCTGTTTTTT
CASSLRQGVNTGELFF
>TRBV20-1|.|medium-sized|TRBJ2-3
TGCAGTGCTAGCGGGATCCGCGGCGCAGATACGCAGTATTTT
CSASGIRGADTQYF
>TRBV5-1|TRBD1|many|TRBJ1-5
TGCGCCAGCAGCTTGACAGGGGAGAGCAATCAGCCCCAGCATTTT
CASSLTGESNQPQHF
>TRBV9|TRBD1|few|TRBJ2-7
TGTGCCAGCAGCACCGGGACAGGGAGCGAGCAGTACTTC
CASSTGTGSEQYF
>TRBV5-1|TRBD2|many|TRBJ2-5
TGCGCCAGCAGCCCGGGACTAGCGGCGACCGTTCAAGAGACCCAGTACTTC
CASSPGLAATVQETQYF
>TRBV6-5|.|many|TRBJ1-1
TGTGCCAGCAGTTACGGGCTCGGATACACTGAAGCTTTCTTT
CASSYGLGYTEAFF
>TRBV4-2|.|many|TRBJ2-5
TGTGCCAGCAGCCAAGACCGAGAGACCCAGTACTTC
CASSQDRETQYF
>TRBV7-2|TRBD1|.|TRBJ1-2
TGTGCCAGCAGCGCGGCCGGGACAGGGGACTATGGCTACACCTTC
CASSAAGTGDYGYTF
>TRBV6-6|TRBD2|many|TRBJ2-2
TGTGCCAGCAGTCCCCCGGGGGGGGCCACCGGGGAGCTGTTTTTT
CASSPPGGATGELFF
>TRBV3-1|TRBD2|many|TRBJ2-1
TGTGCCAGCAGCCAAGAAGGGCTAGCGGGGGGGCCTGATTCGATAAATGAGCAGTTCTTC
CASSQEGLAGGPDSINEQFF
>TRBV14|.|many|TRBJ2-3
TGTGCCAGCAGCTCCGGGACAACAACTAGCACAGATACGCAGTATTTT
CASSSGTTTSTDTQYF
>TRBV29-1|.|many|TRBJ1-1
TGCAGCGTAGAGGTTACCGGGACATGGAACACTGAAGCTTTCTTT
CSVEVTGTWNTEAFF
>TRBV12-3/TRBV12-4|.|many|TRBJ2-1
TGTGCCAGCAGCCCCCCGCCCCTCCATCAGTTCTTC
CASSPPPLHQFF
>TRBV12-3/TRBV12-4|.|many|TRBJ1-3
TGTGCCAGCAGTTTAGGGTCCCGTCAGGGCGGTCATTTT
CASSLGSRQGGHF
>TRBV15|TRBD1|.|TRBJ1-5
TGTGCCACTCAGACAGGGCTCAATCAGCCCCAGCATTTT
CATQTGLNQPQHF